A single sample gave rise to the 21 T cell receptor beta chains below, sequenced in a study of blood T cells in healthy people across ages (dated by TCRdb to about 2015). Libraries were made using 5' RACE. The instrument given in TCRdb is Illumina HiSeq 2500. The second PCR ran for about 7 to 11 cycles and used a J-beta primer mix along with a sample-barcoded 5' primer. TCRdb applied fastp at Q25 and MiXCR to the public reads, then kept only in-frame beta chains. Each CDR3 protein appears once, grouped with its most common genes and DNA. This sample comprises around 1,500,000 distinct CDR3 sequences, 25% to 30% of them detected only once. The ten most abundant clones make up more than 6% of the sample. The material sequenced was blood. All receptors derive from a woman aged 30 to 39 in good health.

V usage is TRBV20-1 and J usage is TRBJ1-6; D is perhaps TRBD1 (6 bases). Germline CDR1 and CDR2: DFQATT and SNEGSKA (reference sequence). The germline V and J ends were trimmed by 6 bases and 9 bases, with 18 bases remaining between them. The CDR3 is made up of 14 amino acids. The CDR3 loop is CSAIYLSGASPLHF. The DNA of the CDR3 is TGCAGTGCCATATACCTTTCGGGGGCTTCACCCCTCCACTTT.

With regard to this clonotype: A much larger clone lies a single base off, so this may be a read error. The V and J genes are TRBV11-2 and TRBJ2-7, with 10 bases that match TRBD1. V shed 3 bases and J 9 bases; nucleotides not matched to a gene: 8. Germline V gene sequence: CDR1 SGHAT, CDR2 FQNNGV. The CDR3 covers 14 residues. CDR3 nucleotides: TGTGCCAGCAGCTTCCGGGACAGGGGAGGCATGCAGTACTTC. It is translated as CASSFRDRGGMQYF.

The V call is TRBV27, the J call TRBJ2-3; D ambiguous. The CDR3 is 15 residues long. Germline assignment: CDR1 MNHEY and CDR2 SMNVEV (reference sequence). The ends were cut back, 4 bases at V and 1 base at J, with 12 bases in the middle. CDR3: CASSSGIVGTDTQYF. CDR3 nucleotides: TGTGCCAGCAGTTCCGGTATAGTCGGCACAGATACGCAGTATTTT.

The chain couples TRBV6-1 to TRBJ2-3; 9 nucleotides agree with TRBD2. The length of the CDR3 is 16 residues. The ends lost 1 base at V and 5 bases at J; junction bases unmatched: 7. CDR1 MNHNS and CDR2 SASEGT come from the germline V gene. The CDR3 spells CASSEVDSGGLDTQYF. The CDR3 DNA reads as TGTGCCAGCAGTGAAGTGGATAGCGGGGGATTAGATACGCAGTATTTT.

The chain is built from TRBV7-2 and TRBJ1-2; D possibly corresponds to TRBD1 (6 bases). Trimming pared 5 bases from V and 5 bases from J, leaving 21 bases between. This CDR3 contains 16 residues. Germline CDR1 and CDR2: SGHTA and FQGNSA. CDR3 residues: CASSPTGTGGLYGYTF. In DNA form, the CDR3 reads TGTGCCAGCAGCCCGACCGGGACCGGGGGCCTGTATGGCTACACCTTC. The full variable domain, rest sourced from reference TRBV7-2 and TRBJ1-2, is GAGVSQSPSNKVTEKGKDVELRCDPISGHTALYWYRQSLGQGLEFLIYFQGNSAPDKSGLPSDRFSAERTGGSVSTLTIQRTQQEDSAVYLCASSPTGTGGLYGYTFGSGTRLTVV.

The chain employs TRBV12-3 or TRBV12-4 and TRBJ2-5; the D call may be TRBD1 or TRBD2 (7 bases each). V was cut by 7 bases and J by 11 bases, with 29 bases left in between. The CDR3 runs 16 residues. The DNA of the CDR3 is TGTGCCAGCACCACCAAAGCGGGGACAGAGGACAATGAGCAGTACTTC. This encodes CASTTKAGTEDNEQYF.

J is TRBJ2-3 and V is TRBV12-3 or TRBV12-4; D might be TRBD2 (5 bases). The CDR3 consists of 14 residues. V was clipped by 5 bases and J by 10 bases, with 19 bases between them. The CDR3 DNA sequence: TGTGCCAGCAGTCCAGGATTACTAGTGGATGCGCAGTATTTT. Protein sequence: CASSPGLLVDAQYF.

The J gene is TRBJ2-1, the V gene TRBV15; 9 bases map to TRBD2. The end of the DNA fits TRBJ2-7 better, so the J call may be wrong. This CDR3 spans 16 amino acids. Germline V lookup: CDR1 LNHNV, CDR2 YYDKDF (reference sequence). CDR3 in amino acids: CATSTSGLANYNEQYF. CDR3 coding DNA: TGTGCCACCAGCACCAGTGGACTAGCGAATTACAATGAGCAGTACTTC.

This clonotype was seen many times. The chain recombines TRBV20-1 with TRBJ2-7, with 9 bases fitting TRBD1. This CDR3 contains 15 residues. Germline V CDR1 and CDR2: DFQATT, SNEGSKA (reference sequence). J gave up 3 bases and V 0 bases, and 6 bases lay outside the gene matches. CDR3 sequence (DNA): TGCAGTGCTAGAGATTGGGGACAGGGCGGCTACGAGCAGTACTTC. It yields the protein CSARDWGQGGYEQYF.

The V and J genes are TRBV6-5 and TRBJ2-5, with 7 bases lining up with TRBD1. The CDR3 extends over 13 amino acids. With 2 bases clipped from V and 6 bases from J, the junction kept 3 bases outside the gene matches. Per germline, CDR1 MNHEY and CDR2 SVGAGI. CDR3 sequence: CASSYAGGKTQYF. As DNA, the CDR3 is TGTGCCAGCAGTTACGCAGGGGGAAAGACCCAGTACTTC.

The chain recombines TRBV5-1 with TRBJ1-2; D is undetermined. There are 14 residues in the CDR3. The germline V and J ends were trimmed by 1 base and 8 bases, with 15 bases remaining between them. Germline CDR1 SGHRS, CDR2 YFSETQ. CDR3 amino acids: CASSLYPQGLGYTF. In nucleotides, the CDR3 is TGCGCCAGCAGCTTGTACCCTCAAGGGCTCGGCTACACCTTC.

Notes on this clonotype: A junction boundary mismatches the germline segment, possibly from a read error. The chain is built from TRBV14 and TRBJ2-4; no clear D gene. The CDR3 consists of 13 residues. In germline, CDR1 is SGHDN, CDR2 FVKESK. CDR3 sequence: CASSQVGVNTQYF. The CDR3 DNA reads as TGTGCCAGCAGCCAAGTAGGAGTAAACACTCAGTACTTC.

This clonotype turned up a few times. The chain couples TRBV12-3 or TRBV12-4 to TRBJ1-5; D is uncertain. Trimming left V 5 bases short and J 0 bases short, with 5 bases between. This CDR3 has 13 amino acids. This CDR3 is CASSEYSNQPQHF. The CDR3 DNA reads as TGTGCCAGCAGTGAGTATAGCAATCAGCCCCAGCATTTT.

This clonotype was detected many times. This chain uses TRBV6-6 with TRBJ2-5, with 7 nucleotides matching TRBD2. The CDR3 runs to 14 residues. From germline, CDR1 is MNHNY and CDR2 SVGAGI (reference sequence). V was pared by 2 bases and J by 5 bases, with 5 bases of the junction left unmatched. CDR3 in amino acids: CASSYADGRETQYF. The DNA for the CDR3 is TGTGCCAGCAGTTACGCCGACGGGAGGGAGACCCAGTACTTC.

Here the CDR3 reads CASSEGGTGGDTQYF. CDR3 coding DNA: TGTGCCAGCAGCGAAGGTGGGACAGGCGGAGATACGCAGTATTTT. V and J are TRBV7-3 and TRBJ2-3; 8 nucleotides line up with TRBD1. V lost 5 bases and J lost 5; bases outside the gene matches: 9. Germline V gives CDR1 SGHTA, CDR2 FQGTGA. The CDR3 totals 15 residues.

This clonotype came up a few times. The chain employs TRBV7-2 and TRBJ1-6; tentative D call: TRBD1 (6 bases). Per germline, CDR1 SGHTA and CDR2 FQGNSA. V lost 6 bases and J 9 bases, leaving 18 bases between the germline ends. The CDR3 consists of 15 residues. CDR3 in DNA: TGTGCCAGCAGAAGGGACAATTTAATGGGTTCACCCCTCCACTTT. It is translated as CASRRDNLMGSPLHF.

This clonotype was observed a few times. The V and J genes are TRBV7-2 and TRBJ2-3, with 14 bases lining up with TRBD2. V lost 4 bases, J lost 4 bases, and 13 bases stayed unmatched. The CDR3 has 19 residues. CDR1 SGHTA and CDR2 FQGNSA come from the germline V gene. CDR3: CASSSAYRRLAGGADTQYF. The CDR3 DNA is TGTGCCAGCAGCTCCGCATACCGAAGACTAGCGGGGGGGGCAGATACGCAGTATTTT. Full variable domain (rest looked up from reference TRBV7-2 and TRBJ2-3): GAGVSQSPSNKVTEKGKDVELRCDPISGHTALYWYRQSLGQGLEFLIYFQGNSAPDKSGLPSDRFSAERTGGSVSTLTIQRTQQEDSAVYLCASSSAYRRLAGGADTQYFGPGTRLTVL.

This clonotype has a handful of counts. Sequence at one end of the junction differs from germline and may be a read error. The chain links TRBV5-1 to TRBJ2-1; D not resolved. This CDR3 is 16 amino acids long. CDR1 is SGHRS, CDR2 YFSETQ, per germline. CDR3 in amino acids: CASSLTPRTENNGQFF. CDR3 nucleotides: TGCGCCAGCAGCTTGACCCCTCGAACCGAGAACAATGGGCAGTTCTTC.

This clonotype was seen a few times. The chain is built from TRBV20-1 and TRBJ1-5, with D perhaps matching TRBD1 (5 bases). The CDR3 covers 14 residues. Germline V gene data show CDR1 as DFQATT and CDR2 as SNEGSKA (reference sequence). CDR3 sequence reads: CSASPGPSNQPQHF. The CDR3 DNA follows: TGCAGCGCATCCCCAGGGCCAAGCAATCAGCCCCAGCATTTT.

The genes are TRBV29-1 and TRBJ2-3; TRBD1 or TRBD2 may be the D gene (5 bases each). This CDR3 is 13 amino acids long. Trimming cost V 6 bases and J 4 bases, with 14 bases left between them. Germline lookup yields CDR1 SQVTM and CDR2 ANQGSEA. This CDR3 is CSVRGFSADTQYF. The CDR3 DNA sequence: TGCAGCGTGAGGGGATTTAGCGCAGATACGCAGTATTTT.

The table lists this clonotype with a few counts. V usage is TRBV12-3 or TRBV12-4 and J usage is TRBJ2-6, with 7 bases fitting TRBD1. The CDR3 has 16 amino acids. V was clipped by 7 bases and J by 0 bases; unmatched bases: 6. The CDR3 is CASTGQFNSGANVLTF. The CDR3 DNA reads TGTGCCAGCACGGGACAGTTCAACTCTGGGGCCAACGTCCTGACTTTC.